Here is one TCR beta chain with its context. There is no known antigen for this receptor. Base qualities were left out, and no much larger clone turns up one base away. V gives up 0 bases and J gives up 4 bases, and the segment between their germline ends measures 16 bases. Including the terminal cysteine and phenylalanine, the CDR3 comprises 16 residues. Only the CDR3 part of the read is kept: 48 bases, read in frame from the first base. Sequences SGHDT (CDR1) and YYEEEE (CDR2) are obtained from the germline V gene. This specimen comes from a study of blood T cell repertoires in COVID-19 (dated by TCRdb to 2018 to 2021). General notes on the study: Collaborator samples came from the United States, Italy and Spain and covered acute and convalescent phases of COVID-19. The prospective study material was composed of cDNA or gDNA derived from T cells, B-cell-depleted T cells, or PBMCs. Deeply sampled blood TCRbeta repertoires from subjects exposed to, actively infected with, or recovered from COVID-19 were included in the dataset. A freely available public database, intended as a resource for researchers studying the immune response to SARS-CoV-2, is where the repertoires were released. Samples were obtained from the ongoing ImmuneRACE study (first 160 participants) and from over 1,000 subjects provided by 6 global collaborators. Nearly every sample came with metadata listing a de-identified subject ID, COVID-19 status, age in years and sex. Where available, HLA class I and class II types were taken from metadata supplied by the sample provider and were not determined by assay-based typing. Overall results and qualifications from the work: The amount of clinical and demographic metadata varied by source and participant and was provided uncurated.

TCRbeta CDR3 regions were amplified from genomic DNA using the immunoSEQ Assay, a bias-controlled multiplex PCR. Processing in the source paper ran as follows. Nucleated cell counts per sample were estimated from amplification of reference gene primers within the assay. Sequence reads were collapsed and filtered to measure the absolute abundance of every unique TCRbeta CDR3 rearrangement. For each sample, productive Simpson clonality was calculated as the square root of Simpson's diversity index over productive rearrangements. Entries here come from immuneACCESS through TCRdb and include only in-frame sequences with V and J called. Some clones fail to appear in such tables; in the studies checked, an unresolved V gene covers under half of the shortfall, and the cause of the remainder is unknown. For V, J and clone size, that table is used; D and trimming come from the DNA. Counted in this sample were a few hundred thousand clones; nearly 90% of them appeared once. Of the sample, around 4.5% is held by the ten largest clones.

In the prospective study, participants were roughly 18 to 100 years old, resided in 24 geographic areas of the United States, and were enrolled through a virtual design. Cohort assignment in the prospective study relied on participant-reported clinical history from a screening survey and a study questionnaire. Each participant in the prospective study had whole blood, serum and a nasopharyngeal or oropharyngeal swab collected by mobile phlebotomists. Participants in the prospective study had the option to provide additional blood draws and questionnaires over an approximately 2-month period. Blood samples from the prospective study were shipped frozen or at room temperature prior to DNA extraction.

The TCR was taken from a woman in her late teens or twenties with acute COVID-19. The chain is assembled from TRBV5-6 and TRBJ1-1; matching of 5 bases hints at TRBD1 as the D gene. The specimen sequenced was PBMCs or T cells enriched from blood (not recorded which). At the DNA level, the sequence is TGTGCCAGCAGCTTGGTTGGGGCGTGGATCCTCACTGAAGCTTTCTTT. This is translated as CASSLVGAWILTEAFF.